Below, 27 T cell receptor beta chains from the same sample are listed, as sequenced in a study of shared clonotypes between healthy human individuals. Libraries were prepared by immunoSEQ multiplex PCR; TCRdb keeps only in-frame clonotypes and omits some of them. The table lists some 2,500,000 clones, just under 95% of them singletons. Input material: naive CD4+ T cells from PBMCs. The subset denotes: CD45RA+ positively selected. Source of these receptors: a man younger than 35 in good health. Some clones in this sample may be carry-over from other donors' samples.

This rearrangement joins TRBV18 to TRBJ1-4; 8 nucleotides align to TRBD1. Trimming took 3 bases from V and 4 from J; bases not matched to a gene: 1. Per the germline V gene, CDR1 is KGHSH and CDR2 is LQKENI. The CDR3 is made up of 14 amino acids. CDR3 protein: CASSPTGDNEKLFF. Written as DNA, the CDR3 is TGTGCCAGCTCACCGACAGGGGATAATGAAAAACTGTTTTTT.

This chain links TRBV7-2 with TRBJ1-4; D ambiguous. Germline values: CDR1 SGHTA, CDR2 FQGNSA. V was clipped by 1 base and J by 4 bases, with 7 bases between them. The CDR3 consists of 14 residues. In DNA form, the CDR3 reads TGTGCCAGCAGCTTAGGACGGATTAATGAAAAACTGTTTTTT. Translating gives CASSLGRINEKLFF.

This chain links TRBV10-3 with TRBJ2-3; 7 bases line up with TRBD2. Trimming at V came to 10 bases and at J to 4 bases, leaving 11 bases not matched to a gene. The CDR3 consists of 14 residues. Germline V gives CDR1 ENHRY, CDR2 SYGVKD. The CDR3 region is CATQRRESADTQYF. The CDR3 DNA is TGTGCCACCCAGCGGCGGGAGAGTGCAGATACGCAGTATTTT.

This clone was seen once. V and J are TRBV6-1 and TRBJ1-2; D is possibly TRBD1 (6 bases). Germline loops: CDR1 MNHNS, CDR2 SASEGT. Trimming pared 4 bases from V and 5 bases from J, leaving 14 bases between. The CDR3 contains 14 residues. CDR3 sequence reads: CASSAGALNYGYTF. Written as DNA, the CDR3 is TGTGCCAGCAGTGCAGGGGCCCTTAATTATGGCTACACCTTC.

The chain employs TRBV11-2 and TRBJ2-3; 9 nucleotides agree with TRBD2. CDR3 size: 17 residues. Germline-derived CDR1 and CDR2 are SGHAT and FQNNGV. J lost 4 bases, V lost 2 bases, and 10 bases had no gene match. The chain's CDR3 is CASSLFFIAGVADTQYF. The CDR3 bases are TGTGCCAGCAGCTTATTCTTTATAGCGGGAGTCGCAGATACGCAGTATTTT.

This CDR3 is CASGLRDSSEQYF. The CDR3, as DNA: TGTGCTAGTGGTTTGAGGGACAGTAGCGAGCAGTACTTC. This rearrangement joins TRBV12-5 to TRBJ2-7; TRBD1 matches at 7 bases. Germline values: CDR1 LGHNT, CDR2 FRNRAP. Germline trimming cut 2 bases from V and 6 bases from J; bases unmatched to any gene: 4. This CDR3 comprises 13 residues.

The V gene is TRBV28, the J gene TRBJ2-7; 7 bases match TRBD1. V lost 2 bases and J lost 2; bases outside the gene matches: 12. Germline lookup yields CDR1 MDHEN and CDR2 SYDVKM. This CDR3 region has 17 residues. CDR3 residues: CASSLKRTGTNTYEQYF. The CDR3 region has the DNA TGTGCCAGCAGTTTAAAACGGACAGGCACTAACACCTACGAGCAGTACTTC.

The V call is TRBV28, the J call TRBJ2-5; D could derive from TRBD1 or TRBD2 (6 bases each). This CDR3 has 15 amino acids. Germline CDR1 is MDHEN and CDR2 is SYDVKM. V shed 7 bases and J shed 4 bases, with 19 bases lying between them. For the CDR3, the DNA is TGTGCCAGCACCCTGGGGGGCGTGGGGGCAGAGACCCAGTACTTC. Translating it yields CASTLGGVGAETQYF.

The CDR3 is CASSLKSEKLFF. CDR3 coding DNA: TGTGCCAGCAGCCTAAAGAGTGAAAAACTGTTTTTT. The V call is TRBV11-2, the J call TRBJ1-4; D is ambiguous. The V gene's germline CDR1 is SGHAT and CDR2 FQNNGV. V was clipped by 5 bases and J by 7 bases, with 8 bases between them. The CDR3 has 12 residues.

The CDR3 DNA follows: TGTGCCATCAGTGGGGCGGGACAGGGATCCTCTAACTATGGCTACACCTTC. Translation: CAISGAGQGSSNYGYTF. The chain joins TRBV10-3 to TRBJ1-2, with 9 bases fitting TRBD1. Germline values: CDR1 ENHRY, CDR2 SYGVKD. With 4 bases clipped from V and 0 bases from J, the junction kept 9 bases outside the gene matches. CDR3 size: 17 residues.

The V gene is TRBV5-5, the J gene TRBJ2-5, with 14 nucleotides matching TRBD2. J was trimmed by 4 bases and V by 4 bases; bases with no gene match: 9. Looked up from germline, CDR1 is SGHKS and CDR2 is YYEKEE (reference sequence). This CDR3 comprises 17 residues. CDR3 in DNA: TGTGCCAGCAGCCCGGGACTAGCGGGAGCCAGAGGAGAGACCCAGTACTTC. Its protein product is CASSPGLAGARGETQYF. Full variable domain (missing parts from reference TRBV5-5 and TRBJ2-5): DAGVTQSPTHLIKTRGQQVTLRCSPISGHKSVSWYQQVLGQGPQFIFQYYEKEERGRGNFPDRFSARQFPNYSSELNVNALLLGDSALYLCASSPGLAGARGETQYFGPGTRLLVL.

The V call is TRBV19, the J call TRBJ2-5; D may be TRBD2 (5 bases). The V gene lost 3 bases and the J gene lost 1 base, with 18 bases spanning the gap. The CDR3 runs 17 residues. The germline V gene encodes CDR1 LNHDA and CDR2 SQIVND (reference sequence). CDR3 loop: CASSIPSVAPFQETQYF. For the CDR3, the DNA is TGTGCCAGTAGTATCCCCTCGGTAGCGCCCTTCCAAGAGACCCAGTACTTC. Drawing the rest from reference TRBV19 and TRBJ2-5, the complete variable domain is DGGITQSPKYLFRKEGQNVTLSCEQNLNHDAMYWYRQDPGQGLRLIYYSQIVNDFQKGDIAEGYSVSREKKESFPLTVTSAQKNPTAFYLCASSIPSVAPFQETQYFGPGTRLLVL.

This chain joins TRBV18 and TRBJ2-7; the match to TRBD1 covers 10 bases. CDR3 size: 15 residues. V dropped 3 bases and J dropped 0; count of bases not matched to a gene: 2. Germline CDR1 is KGHSH and CDR2 is LQKENI. CDR3 nucleotide sequence: TGTGCCAGCTCACCGACAGGGGGCGCCTCCTACGAGCAGTACTTC. Its protein is CASSPTGGASYEQYF. Complete variable domain (other parts from reference TRBV18 and TRBJ2-7): NAGVMQNPRHLVRRRGQEARLRCSPMKGHSHVYWYRQLPEEGLKFMVYLQKENIIDESGMPKERFSAEFPKEGPSILRIQQVVRGDSAAYFCASSPTGGASYEQYFGPGTRLTVT.

The rearrangement links TRBV5-1 to TRBJ2-2; no definite D call. Trimming took off 0 bases at V and 0 bases at J, with 9 bases between the two ends. The germline V gene has CDR1 SGHRS and CDR2 YFSETQ. The CDR3 covers 16 residues. The CDR3 DNA reads TGCGCCAGCAGCTTGGTATCAGGAACGAACACCGGGGAGCTGTTTTTT. Its protein product is CASSLVSGTNTGELFF.

This sequence joins TRBV19 and TRBJ2-1; D uncertain. Per the germline V gene, CDR1 is LNHDA and CDR2 is SQIVND (reference sequence). Trimming removed 5 bases from V and 0 bases from J, with 8 bases in between. The CDR3 has 14 residues. CDR3 coding DNA: TGTGCCAGTAGTGTACTTAGCTCCTACAATGAGCAGTTCTTC. Its translation: CASSVLSSYNEQFF.

A note on this clone: This sample also contains other DNA sequences that code for the same CDR3. The chain couples TRBV9 to TRBJ1-5; 7 bases agree with TRBD1. The junction had 1 base not matched to a gene; V was cut back by 1 base and J by 0 bases. From germline, CDR1 is SGDLS and CDR2 YYNGEE. The CDR3 covers 15 residues. The CDR3 nucleotides are TGTGCCAGCAGCGTACAGGGGGATAGCAATCAGCCCCAGCATTTT. Its protein is CASSVQGDSNQPQHF.

V gene TRBV4-3 combines with J gene TRBJ1-2; D is unresolved. Germline values: CDR1 LGHNA, CDR2 YSLEER. The length of the CDR3 is 18 residues. Trimming took off 0 bases at V and 3 bases at J, with 20 bases between the two ends. The CDR3 coding sequence is TGCGCCAGCAGCCAAGAACTGAGCGCAAGGCACTCCGACTATGGCTACACCTTC. Translation gives CASSQELSARHSDYGYTF.

The chain joins TRBV28 to TRBJ1-3; D call uncertain. The germline V and J ends were trimmed by 10 bases and 0 bases, with 16 bases remaining between them. From germline, CDR1 is MDHEN and CDR2 SYDVKM. This CDR3 comprises 15 residues. The CDR3 loop reads CATERPWSSGNTIYF. The CDR3 DNA sequence: TGTGCCACGGAACGTCCGTGGAGCTCTGGAAACACCATATATTTT.

The rearrangement joins TRBV7-8 to TRBJ1-2; D may be TRBD1 (5 bases). V dropped 5 bases and J dropped 4 bases, with 20 bases sitting between them. The CDR3 contains 16 residues. Germline CDR1 reads SGHVS; CDR2 reads FQNEAQ. The CDR3 sequence: CASSRQAGFGSYGYTF. The CDR3 nucleotides are TGTGCCAGCAGCAGGCAAGCAGGGTTTGGTAGCTATGGCTACACCTTC.

The genes are TRBV7-8 and TRBJ1-5; D is possibly TRBD1 (5 bases). CDR1 is SGHVS and CDR2 is FQNEAQ in the germline V gene. Deletions cut 5 bases from V and 0 bases from J, with 11 bases between. The CDR3 spans 15 residues. CDR3 protein: CASSQWGDSNQPQHF. CDR3 nucleotide sequence: TGTGCCAGCAGCCAGTGGGGCGATAGCAATCAGCCCCAGCATTTT. Combining the CDR3 with reference TRBV7-8 and TRBJ1-5 gives the whole variable domain GAGVSQSPRYKVAKRGQDVALRCDPISGHVSLFWYQQALGQGPEFLTYFQNEAQLDKSGLPSDRFFAERPEGSVSTLKIQRTQQEDSAVYLCASSQWGDSNQPQHFGDGTRLSIL.

The chain joins TRBV5-6 to TRBJ1-1; 9 bases line up with TRBD1. CDR3 size: 16 residues. The germline V gene has CDR1 SGHDT and CDR2 YYEEEE. Trimming removed 2 bases from V and 12 bases from J; junction bases left unmatched: 17. The CDR3 sequence: CASSFTPGTGSKVPFF. In DNA form, the CDR3 reads TGTGCCAGCAGCTTCACACCCGGGACAGGGTCAAAGGTACCTTTCTTT.

J is TRBJ1-6 and V is TRBV5-4, with a weak D call TRBD1 (6 bases). Trimming left V 4 bases short and J 5 bases short, with 7 bases between. There are 13 residues in the CDR3. Germline CDR1 is SGHNT and CDR2 is YYREEE (reference sequence). The CDR3 DNA sequence: TGTGCCAGCAGCCAGGGGCATAATTCACCCCTCCACTTT. Translating it yields CASSQGHNSPLHF.

The V gene is TRBV4-2, the J gene TRBJ1-5; D gene unclear. CDR1 LGHNA and CDR2 YNFKEQ come from the germline V gene. V lost 2 bases, J lost 7 bases, and 12 bases lay in between. The CDR3 loop spans 14 amino acids. The CDR3 is CASSQIGGKQPQHF. The CDR3 DNA is TGTGCCAGCAGCCAAATAGGTGGTAAGCAGCCCCAGCATTTT.

V gene TRBV28 combines with J gene TRBJ1-2; TRBD1 aligns across 9 bases. Germline V lookup: CDR1 MDHEN, CDR2 SYDVKM. The CDR3 has 16 amino acids. V lost 4 bases to trimming and J lost 8 bases; unmatched junction nucleotides: 14. The CDR3 reads CASSSTPGQGRGGYTF. The CDR3 coding sequence is TGTGCCAGCAGTTCCACCCCGGGACAGGGACGAGGGGGCTACACCTTC.

The V gene is TRBV5-1, the J gene TRBJ2-5, with TRBD1 identical over 12 bases. CDR1 is SGHRS and CDR2 is YFSETQ in the germline V gene. The CDR3 loop spans 16 amino acids. V lost 0 bases, J lost 5 bases, and 5 bases stayed unmatched. The CDR3 DNA is TGCGCCAGCAGCTTGGGCGGGACAGGGGGCGAGGAGACCCAGTACTTC. It codes for CASSLGGTGGEETQYF.

This clone has a handful of counts. The chain recombines TRBV28 with TRBJ1-1; tentatively, D is TRBD1 (5 bases). CDR1 MDHEN and CDR2 SYDVKM come from the germline V gene. Trimming stripped 8 bases from V and 0 bases from J, with 13 bases between. The CDR3 is 14 amino acids. The chain's CDR3 is CASAGGGMNTEAFF. CDR3 nucleotide sequence: TGTGCCAGCGCTGGCGGGGGGATGAACACTGAAGCTTTCTTT.

The chain recombines TRBV2 with TRBJ2-1, with TRBD2 matching 9 bases. V was pared by 5 bases and J by 5 bases, with 7 bases of the junction left unmatched. CDR3 length: 15 amino acids. Germline V gene data show CDR1 as SNHLY and CDR2 as FYNNEI. The CDR3 nucleotides are TGTGCCAGCAGTCGGACTAGCGCCTTTGACAATGAGCAGTTCTTC. It codes for CASSRTSAFDNEQFF.